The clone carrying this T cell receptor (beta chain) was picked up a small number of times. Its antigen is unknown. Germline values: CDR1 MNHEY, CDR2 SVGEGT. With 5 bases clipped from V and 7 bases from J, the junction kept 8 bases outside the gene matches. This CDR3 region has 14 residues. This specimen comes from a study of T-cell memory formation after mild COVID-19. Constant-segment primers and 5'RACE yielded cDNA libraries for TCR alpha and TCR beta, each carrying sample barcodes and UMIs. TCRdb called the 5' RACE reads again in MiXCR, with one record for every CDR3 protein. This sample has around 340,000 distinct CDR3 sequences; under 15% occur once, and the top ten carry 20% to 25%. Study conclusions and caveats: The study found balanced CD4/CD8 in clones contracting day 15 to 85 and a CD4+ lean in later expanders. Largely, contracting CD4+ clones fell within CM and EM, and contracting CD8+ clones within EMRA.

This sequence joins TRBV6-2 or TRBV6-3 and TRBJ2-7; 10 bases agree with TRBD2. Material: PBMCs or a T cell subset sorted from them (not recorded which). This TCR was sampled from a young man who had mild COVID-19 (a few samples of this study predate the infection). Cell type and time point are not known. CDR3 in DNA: TGTGCCAGCAGTGGGACTAGCGTTTCGGGGGAGCAGTACTTC. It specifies CASSGTSVSGEQYF.